This T cell receptor beta chain originates from a study of human T cells and chemical hapten exposure. Turning to the study itself: Slight differences in pooled library volume were the main source of varying TCR yields across samples. Study results and caveats: Sensitizing with DPC caused no change in TCRs above 1 in 1000 frequency.

Total RNA extraction was carried out from unfractionated whole blood. Germline CDR1 reads MDHEN; CDR2 reads SYDVKM. The CDR3 has 13 amino acids. V lost 6 bases and J lost 13, with 22 bases in between. TCRdb passed the 5' RACE reads through MiXCR, listing each CDR3 protein once. This table has around 80,000 distinct CDR3 sequences, approximately 15% appearing once. This clonotype occurred a few times. The antigen remains undetermined. This TCR came from a female donor in good health. This chain joins TRBV28 and TRBJ2-7; the D call may be TRBD1 or TRBD2 (6 bases each). This CDR3 reads CASRLTGTPSNYF. DNA for the CDR3: TGTGCCAGCAGACTTACAGGGACTCCTTCAAATTACTTC.